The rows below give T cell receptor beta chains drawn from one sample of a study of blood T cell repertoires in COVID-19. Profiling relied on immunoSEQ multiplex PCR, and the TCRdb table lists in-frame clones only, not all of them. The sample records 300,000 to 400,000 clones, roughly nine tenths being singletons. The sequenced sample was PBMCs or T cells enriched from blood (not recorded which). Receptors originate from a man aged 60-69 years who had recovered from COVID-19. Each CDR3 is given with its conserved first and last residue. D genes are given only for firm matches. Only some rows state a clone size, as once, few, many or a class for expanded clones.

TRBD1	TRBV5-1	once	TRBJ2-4	TGCGCCAGCAGCTTGGGGGGACAGCCAAACATTCAGTACTTC	CASSLGGQPNIQYF
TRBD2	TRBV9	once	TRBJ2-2	TGTGCCAGCAGCGTAGTGACTAGCAGCACCGGGGAGCTGTTTTTT	CASSVVTSSTGELFF
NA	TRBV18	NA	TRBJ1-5	TGTGCCAGCTCACTGGGCCCCAATAGCAATCAGCCCCAGCATTTT	CASSLGPNSNQPQHF
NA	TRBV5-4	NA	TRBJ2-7	TGTGCCAGCAGCTTCTCCGGCGGGGGCCTGGATGGTTACGAGCAGTACTTC	CASSFSGGGLDGYEQYF
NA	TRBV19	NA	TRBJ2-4	TGTGCCAGTAGAAGCCTACAGGAAAACATTCAGTACTTC	CASRSLQENIQYF
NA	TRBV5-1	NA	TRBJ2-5	TGCGCCAGCAGCTTGATACAAGAGACCCAGTACTTC	CASSLIQETQYF
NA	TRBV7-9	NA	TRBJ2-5	TGTGCCAGCAGCTTAGGGTATGTGGCACAAGAGACCCAGTACTTC	CASSLGYVAQETQYF
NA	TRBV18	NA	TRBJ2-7	TGTGCCAGCTCACTTAAGAGACAGGCACCCTTTTACGAGCAGTACTTC	CASSLKRQAPFYEQYF
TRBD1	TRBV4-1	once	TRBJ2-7	TGCGCCAGCAGCCAATTAGGAACAGGGGACTCCTACGAGCAGTACTTC	CASSQLGTGDSYEQYF
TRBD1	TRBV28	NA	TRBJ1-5	TGTGCCAGCAGTTTACAGGGACAGGGGAAGACTCAGCCCCAGCATTTT	CASSLQGQGKTQPQHF
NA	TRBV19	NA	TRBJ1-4	TGTGCCAGTAGTAGCACAGGTGCAACTAATGAAAAACTGTTTTTT	CASSSTGATNEKLFF
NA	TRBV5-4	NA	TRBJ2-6	TGTGCCAGCAGAGGAGGAGGCGGCCACTCTGGGGCCAACGTCCTGACTTTC	CASRGGGGHSGANVLTF
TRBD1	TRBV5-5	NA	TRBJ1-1	TGTGCCAGCAGCGTGACAGGGTCTTCTGAAGCTTTCTTT	CASSVTGSSEAFF
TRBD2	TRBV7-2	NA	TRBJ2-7	TGTGCCAGCAGTCGGACTAGCGGGAGGGCCTACGAGCAGTACTTC	CASSRTSGRAYEQYF
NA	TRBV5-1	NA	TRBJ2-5	TGCGCCAGCAGCCGGGACATACAAGAGACCCAGTACTTC	CASSRDIQETQYF
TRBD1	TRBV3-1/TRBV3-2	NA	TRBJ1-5	TGTGCCAGCAGCCAGGGACAGGGGAATAATCAGCCCCAGCATTTT	CASSQGQGNNQPQHF
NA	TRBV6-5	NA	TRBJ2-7	TGTGCCAGCAGCCTTGAGGGCTACGAGCAGTACTTC	CASSLEGYEQYF
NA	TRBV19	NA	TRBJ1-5	TGTGCCAGTAGTATAGGGGCAGGGGATAATCAGCCCCAGCATTTT	CASSIGAGDNQPQHF
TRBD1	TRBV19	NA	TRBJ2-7	TGTGCCAGCAAGGGACAGGGATGGGAGCAGTACTTC	CASKGQGWEQYF
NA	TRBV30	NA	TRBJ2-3	TGTGCCCGTTCAGGGGATTTGACAGATACGCAGTATTTT	CARSGDLTDTQYF
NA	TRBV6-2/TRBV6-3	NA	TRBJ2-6	TGTGCCAGCAGCCGAGCGACCCCAGGGGTTGGGGCCAACGTCCTGACTTTC	CASSRATPGVGANVLTF
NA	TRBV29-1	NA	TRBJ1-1	TGCAGCGTGGCCTCGGGGGAGGGCACTGAAGCTTTCTTT	CSVASGEGTEAFF
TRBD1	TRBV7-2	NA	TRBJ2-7	TGTGCCAGCAGCTTAGGAGGCGCAGGGGGCTACGAGCAGTACTTC	CASSLGGAGGYEQYF
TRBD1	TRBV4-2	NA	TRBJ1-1	TGTGCCAGCAGCCAAGCGGACAGGGGCTTGAACACTGAAGCTTTCTTT	CASSQADRGLNTEAFF
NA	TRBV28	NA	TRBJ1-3	TGTGCCAGCAGTTTCTCTCTAGGGGTTTCTGGAAACACCATATATTTT	CASSFSLGVSGNTIYF
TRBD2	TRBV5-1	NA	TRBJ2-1	TGCGCCAGCAGCTTGGTGGGGACTAGCGGCCCCCCACTTGAGCAGTTCTTC	CASSLVGTSGPPLEQFF
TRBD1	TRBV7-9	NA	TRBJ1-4	TGTGCCAGCAGCGACGACAGGGGCGGTGAAAAACTGTTTTTT	CASSDDRGGEKLFF
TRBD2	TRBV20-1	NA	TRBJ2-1	TGCAGTGCTAGTAGCGGGACGAGCTCCTACAATGAGCAGTTCTTC	CSASSGTSSYNEQFF
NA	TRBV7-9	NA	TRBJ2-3	TGTGCCAGCAGCTTACAGTCCTCCACAGATACGCAGTATTTT	CASSLQSSTDTQYF